A single sample is the source of the 11 T cell receptor beta chains below, sequenced in a study of T cell responses to AZD1222 COVID-19 vaccine. TCRdb's copy holds only in-frame clones and misses some; the assay was immunoSEQ multiplex PCR. The data hold approximately 210,000 clones, with just over 90% observed a single time. Material: peripheral blood, obtained 28 days after the second AZD1222 dose. Source of these receptors: an adult who received the AZD1222 COVID-19 vaccine.

This clone was recorded a few times. The chain carries TRBV15 and TRBJ1-4, with D unresolved. Germline lookup yields CDR1 LNHNV and CDR2 YYDKDF (reference sequence). Deletions cut 3 bases from V and 4 bases from J, with 9 bases between. This CDR3 contains 14 residues. CDR3 loop: CATSRGSLNEKLFF. In DNA, the CDR3 is TGTGCCACCAGCAGGGGCAGTCTTAATGAAAAACTGTTTTTT.

About this clone itself: The sample carries other DNA sequences with the same CDR3. The rearrangement links TRBV6-5 to TRBJ1-1; possible D gene TRBD1, 5 bases. Trimming stripped 0 bases from V and 3 bases from J, with 8 bases between. CDR3 length: 14 residues. Germline-derived CDR1 and CDR2 are MNHEY and SVGAGI. CDR3 bases: TGTGCCAGCAGTTACTCGAGAGGGGACACTGAAGCTTTCTTT. Its protein is CASSYSRGDTEAFF.

This chain connects TRBV18 to TRBJ2-5, with D possibly TRBD1 on 6 matching bases. V lost 3 bases and J 5 bases, leaving 19 bases between the germline ends. This CDR3 spans 16 amino acids. CDR1 is KGHSH, CDR2 LQKENI, per germline. The CDR3, as DNA: TGTGCCAGCTCACCGGGGGCGAGCGCCCTTGGGGAGACCCAGTACTTC. Translation gives CASSPGASALGETQYF.

The chain is built from TRBV28 and TRBJ2-1; tentative D call: TRBD2 (5 bases). The CDR3 has 15 residues. Looked up from germline, CDR1 is MDHEN and CDR2 is SYDVKM. Trimming cost V 4 bases and J 9 bases, with 19 bases left between them. CDR3 amino acids: CASSYESWAGGEQFF. The CDR3 DNA reads as TGTGCCAGCAGTTACGAATCCTGGGCGGGTGGTGAGCAGTTCTTC.

The count of this clone is one. The rearrangement joins TRBV30 to TRBJ2-2; no reliable D call. CDR3 length: 13 residues. Germline-derived CDR1 and CDR2 are GTSNPN and SVGIG (reference sequence). V was cut by 3 bases and J by 0 bases, with 5 bases left in between. CDR3: CAWRVTNTGELFF. In nucleotides, the CDR3 is TGTGCCTGGAGGGTTACGAACACCGGGGAGCTGTTTTTT. The entire variable domain, with the rest obtained from reference TRBV30 and TRBJ2-2, is as follows: SQTIHQWPATLVQPVGSPLSLECTVEGTSNPNLYWYRQAAGRGLQLLFYSVGIGQISSEVPQNLSASRPQDRQFILSSKKLLLSDSGFYLCAWRVTNTGELFFGEGSRLTVL.

The chain recombines TRBV7-2 with TRBJ1-1; D is possibly TRBD1 (5 bases). The CDR3 extends over 15 amino acids. Germline V CDR1 and CDR2: SGHTA, FQGNSA. The ends were cut back, 5 bases at V and 0 bases at J, with 13 bases in the middle. In DNA, the CDR3 is TGTGCCAGCAGCATCAGGGCCGGGGTGAACACTGAAGCTTTCTTT. This gives the protein CASSIRAGVNTEAFF.

This rearrangement joins TRBV12-3 or TRBV12-4 to TRBJ1-1; D unresolved. The CDR3 length is 13 residues. V shed 2 bases and J shed 4 bases, with 8 bases lying between them. The CDR3 loop reads CASSLRVVTEAFF. The CDR3 DNA reads as TGTGCCAGCAGTTTAAGGGTTGTCACTGAAGCTTTCTTT.

The chain employs TRBV19 and TRBJ2-3, with D perhaps assigned TRBD1 or TRBD2 (5 bases each). The CDR3 is 15 residues long. Trimming removed 0 bases from V and 1 base from J, with 8 bases in between. Germline V lookup: CDR1 LNHDA, CDR2 SQIVND (reference sequence). The CDR3 loop reads CASSIDLGGTDTQYF. DNA for the CDR3: TGTGCCAGTAGTATAGATTTGGGGGGCACAGATACGCAGTATTTT.

The genes are TRBV18 and TRBJ1-2; 8 bases map to TRBD1. Trimming took 0 bases from V and 6 from J; bases not matched to a gene: 15. Germline CDR1 reads KGHSH; CDR2 reads LQKENI. CDR3 size: 18 residues. CDR3: CASSPPPSLGQGNHGYTF. For the CDR3, the DNA is TGTGCCAGCTCACCACCTCCATCCCTCGGACAGGGAAACCATGGCTACACCTTC.

V usage is TRBV3-1 (or the pseudogene TRBV3-2) and J usage is TRBJ2-7; maybe TRBD2 (5 bases). Trimming took off 2 bases at V and 7 bases at J, with 9 bases between the two ends. The CDR3 has 12 amino acids. In germline, CDR1 is LGHDT, CDR2 YNNKEL (reference sequence). Here the CDR3 reads CASSQRTGEQYF. In DNA form, the CDR3 reads TGTGCCAGCAGCCAACGGACTGGGGAGCAGTACTTC.

The V and J genes are TRBV30 and TRBJ2-7, with D unclear. Trimming left V 2 bases short and J 8 bases short, with 13 bases between. This CDR3 is 12 amino acids long. The germline V gene encodes CDR1 GTSNPN and CDR2 SVGIG (reference sequence). CDR3 bases: TGTGCCTGGAGTCCGTACGCAGGTCAGCAGTACTTC. Its protein is CAWSPYAGQQYF.